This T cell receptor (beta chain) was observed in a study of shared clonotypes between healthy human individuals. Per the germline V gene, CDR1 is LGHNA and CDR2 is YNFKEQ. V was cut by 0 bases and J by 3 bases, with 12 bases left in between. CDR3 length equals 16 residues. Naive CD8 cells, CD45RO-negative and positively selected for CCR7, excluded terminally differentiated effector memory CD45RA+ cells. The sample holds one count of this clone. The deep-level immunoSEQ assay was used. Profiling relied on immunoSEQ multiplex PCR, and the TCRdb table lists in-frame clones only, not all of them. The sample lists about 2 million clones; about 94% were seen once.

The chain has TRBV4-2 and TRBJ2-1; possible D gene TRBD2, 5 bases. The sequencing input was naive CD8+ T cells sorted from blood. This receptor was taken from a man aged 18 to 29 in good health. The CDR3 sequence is CASSQDPSLVYNEQFF. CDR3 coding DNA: TGTGCCAGCAGCCAAGATCCTAGCCTAGTCTACAATGAGCAGTTCTTC.